Listed below are T cell receptor beta chains from one sample, sequenced in a study of T cells in Graves' hyperthyroidism and ophthalmopathy. TCRdb reprocessed the multiplex PCR reads with MiXCR, giving one entry per CDR3 protein. The sample carries around 280,000 distinct CDR3 sequences, about 14% recorded once. The sequencing sample was made of blood. These receptors were collected from a woman aged 25 to 45 with Graves' hyperthyroidism that later progressed to Graves' ophthalmopathy. CDR3s include the opening cysteine and the closing phenylalanine or tryptophan. The order of the fields is clone size, D gene, V gene, J gene, CDR3 DNA, CDR3 protein. A D gene is named only where the DNA matches it firmly. A clone size is listed for some rows: how often the clone was seen (once, few, many), or a class if it is expanded.

few	TRBD1	TRBV5-1	TRBJ2-7	TGCGCCTGCAGCTTCTCTCAGGGGGTGTCCTCCTACGAGCAGTACTTC	CACSFSQGVSSYEQYF
many	-	TRBV6-1	TRBJ2-1	TGTGCCAGCAGTGTGTTCTTTCGGGACTCTTACAATGAGCAGTTCTTC	CASSVFFRDSYNEQFF
once	-	TRBV7-2	TRBJ1-6	TGTGCCAGCAGCTTAGACTCCGGACGCGAAACACCCCTCCACTTT	CASSLDSGRETPLHF
many	TRBD1	TRBV9	TRBJ2-3	TGTGCCAGCAGCGTAGAGGCCAGGGGGTTAGCAGATACGCAGTATTTT	CASSVEARGLADTQYF
many	-	TRBV11-1	TRBJ2-5	TGTGCCAGCTCGACTCTCAAGACCCAGTACTTC	CASSTLKTQYF
many	-	TRBV20-1	TRBJ1-1	TGCAGTGCTAGAGATCCCCTGCTGGGGAACACTGAAGCTTTCTTT	CSARDPLLGNTEAFF
many	TRBD1	TRBV7-2	TRBJ2-1	TGTGCCAGCAGCGTCATATCCGGGACAGGGGGGACAAATGAGCAGTTCTTC	CASSVISGTGGTNEQFF
many	-	TRBV6-1	TRBJ2-3	TGTGCCAGCAGCCCGATCAACAATTGGGGAGAGAGGGATACGCAGTATTTT	CASSPINNWGERDTQYF
-	-	TRBV15	TRBJ1-1	TGTGCCACCAGCTTCCGACGGGTAGTGAACACTGAAGCTTTCTTT	CATSFRRVVNTEAFF
many	TRBD2	TRBV7-2	TRBJ2-1	TGTGCCAGCAGCATGGGACTAGCGGGATACAATGAGCAGTTCTTC	CASSMGLAGYNEQFF
many	-	TRBV29-1	TRBJ2-1	TGCAGCGTTGTCCCCCATCCTGGGGTTCTGTCTAACAATGAGCAGTTCTTC	CSVVPHPGVLSNNEQFF
-	TRBD2	TRBV4-1	TRBJ2-4	TGCGCCAGCAGCCAAGAGTCGGCTAGCGGGAGATATGACATTCAGTACTTC	CASSQESASGRYDIQYF
many	TRBD1	TRBV6-2/TRBV6-3	TRBJ2-7	TGTGCCAGCAGTTACCACAGGGGGTACGAGCAGTACTTC	CASSYHRGYEQYF
-	-	TRBV9	TRBJ1-1	TGTGCCAGCAGCGTAGGCGCGGACCTATTAGGCACTGAAGCTTTCTTT	CASSVGADLLGTEAFF
many	-	TRBV18	TRBJ1-4	TGTGCCAGCTCTCGTCTTGTCCCCCCAGAGGAGAAACTGTTTTTT	CASSRLVPPEEKLFF
many	-	TRBV24-1	TRBJ2-1	TGTGCCACCAGTGATTACTATTACAATGAGCAGTTCTTC	CATSDYYYNEQFF
-	TRBD1	TRBV5-8	TRBJ2-4	TGTGCCAGCAGCTTGGGACAGGGGATTCTAGCCAAAAACATTCAGTACTTC	CASSLGQGILAKNIQYF
many	TRBD2	TRBV5-6	TRBJ2-2	TGTGCCAGCAGCTTGGCCGAGCGGGAGTCCGGGGAGCTGTTTTTT	CASSLAERESGELFF
many	-	TRBV6-2/TRBV6-3	TRBJ2-2	TGTGCCAGCGGCGGTGTTTGGCCCACCGGGGAGCTGTTTTTT	CASGGVWPTGELFF
many	-	TRBV7-8	TRBJ2-2	TGTGCCAGCAGCTTGCTAGCGTCGAACACCGGGGAGCTGTTTTTT	CASSLLASNTGELFF
many	TRBD2	TRBV6-5	TRBJ2-7	TGTGCCAGCAGTTACTCACCTGGGACTAGCGGGAGGGGCTACGAGCAGTACTTC	CASSYSPGTSGRGYEQYF
many	-	TRBV20-1	TRBJ1-2	TGCAGTGCTAGGGGGCAGGGGAGCCTGGGCGGCTACACCTTC	CSARGQGSLGGYTF
-	-	TRBV27	TRBJ2-7	TGTGCCAGCAGTTTCGGGGTCCCCGGGATCTACGAGCAGTACTTC	CASSFGVPGIYEQYF
many	-	TRBV27	TRBJ2-7	TGTGCCAGCAGTGTCGGGCAGACCTACGAGCAGTACTTC	CASSVGQTYEQYF
many	TRBD1	TRBV6-5	TRBJ2-3	TGTGCCAGCAGTTACTATGGACAGGGGACAGATACGCAGTATTTT	CASSYYGQGTDTQYF
many	TRBD1	TRBV3-1	TRBJ1-2	TGTGCCAGCAGCAAAAAGGCAGGGGGCTTCTATGGCTACACCTTC	CASSKKAGGFYGYTF
few	TRBD2	TRBV10-3	TRBJ2-7	TGTGCCATCAGTGGGGGCGGGAGATCCTACGAGCAGTACTTC	CAISGGGRSYEQYF
many	-	TRBV6-2/TRBV6-3	TRBJ2-1	TGTGCCAGCAGTTCCCGCGCCAGTGAGCAGTTCTTC	CASSSRASEQFF
-	TRBD2	TRBV4-3	TRBJ2-1	TGCGCCAGCAGCCACGCGTACCTAGCGGGAGAAAATGAGCAGTTCTTC	CASSHAYLAGENEQFF
many	-	TRBV15	TRBJ2-1	TGTGCCACCAGCGCCCCCGCTAGTTTTGGCCATGAGCAGTTCTTC	CATSAPASFGHEQFF
-	-	TRBV20-1	TRBJ1-1	TGCAGTGCTAGAGATGTCCAGCGGTTGGGTCCGAGCACTGAAGCTTTCTTT	CSARDVQRLGPSTEAFF
many	-	TRBV5-6	TRBJ2-5	TGTGCCAGCAGCTTGCGCCGGGAGTATCCCCAAGAGACCCAGTACTTC	CASSLRREYPQETQYF
few	-	TRBV19	TRBJ2-5	TGTGCCAGTAGTCGCTCCCACGAGACCCAGTACTTC	CASSRSHETQYF
-	TRBD1	TRBV2	TRBJ2-1	TGTGCCAGCAGTCCGGGACAGGGTTCCCCCTACAATGAGCAGTTCTTC	CASSPGQGSPYNEQFF
many	-	TRBV20-1	TRBJ2-7	TGCAGTGCTAGACTGGAGGGAAACGAGCAGTACTTC	CSARLEGNEQYF
-	-	TRBV24-1	TRBJ2-5	TGTGCCACCAGTGATCCCGGGACTCCGGAAAGGACCCAGTACTTC	CATSDPGTPERTQYF
many	-	TRBV18	TRBJ2-1	TGTGCCAGCTCTACTACAGGTCTGGGTCAGGGATCTAATGAGCAGTTCTTC	CASSTTGLGQGSNEQFF
-	-	TRBV4-2	TRBJ2-5	TGTGCCAGCAGCCCGATGCGTGATCGGGCAGGGCTACAAGAGACCCAGTACTTC	CASSPMRDRAGLQETQYF
few	TRBD2	TRBV6-2/TRBV6-3	TRBJ2-7	TGTGCCAGCAGGGGGGGGACTAGCGGGTCCTCCTACGAGCAGTACTTC	CASRGGTSGSSYEQYF
many	-	TRBV29-1	TRBJ2-1	TGCAGCGCGGACAGTTACAATGAGCAGTTCTTC	CSADSYNEQFF
many	TRBD2	TRBV6-2/TRBV6-3	TRBJ2-5	TGTGCCAGCGGAAGACTAGCGGGAATGGTCAAGACCCAGTACTTC	CASGRLAGMVKTQYF
many	TRBD1	TRBV28	TRBJ2-3	TGTGCCAGTCGGGAAGGACAGGGAAGCACAGATACGCAGTATTTT	CASREGQGSTDTQYF
few	-	TRBV7-9	TRBJ1-1	TGTGCCAGCAACTTAACAGGGCTGCTTGAAGCTTTCTTT	CASNLTGLLEAFF
-	-	TRBV19	TRBJ1-1	TGTGCCAGTAGTATAATGGGACGTTGGACTGAAGCTTTCTTT	CASSIMGRWTEAFF
many	-	TRBV5-5	TRBJ2-7	TGTGCCAGCAGCCCTGGCCTCGAGCAGTACTTC	CASSPGLEQYF
few	-	TRBV30	TRBJ2-5	TGTGCCTTTAAATGGACAGGGGGCCCTGCTCAGACTAGCGGGAGTTGGGGAGAGACCCAGTACTTC	CAFKWTGGPAQTSGSWGETQYF
-	-	TRBV20-1	TRBJ2-7	TGCAGTGCAAGGGACTCCTACGAGCAGTACTTC	CSARDSYEQYF
many	TRBD1	TRBV11-3	TRBJ2-2	TGTGCCAGCACGGACAGGGGAGGCACCGGGGAGCTGTTTTTT	CASTDRGGTGELFF
many	TRBD1	TRBV11-2	TRBJ1-3	TGTGCCAGCAGCTTAGATCTAAGCCAGGGGGCGTCTGGAAACACCATATATTTT	CASSLDLSQGASGNTIYF
many	TRBD2	TRBV29-1	TRBJ2-7	TGCAGCTTTAGCGGGAGATCCTACGAGCAGTACTTC	CSFSGRSYEQYF
-	TRBD2	TRBV5-6	TRBJ2-2	TGTGCCAGCAGCTTAGCGGAGACTAGCGGGAGTTCTGGGGAGCTGTTTTTT	CASSLAETSGSSGELFF
-	TRBD1	TRBV6-1	TRBJ1-4	TGTGCCAGCAGTACAGGGACAGGGGGAGGAGAAAAACTGTTTTTT	CASSTGTGGGEKLFF
many	-	TRBV10-3	TRBJ1-2	TGTGCCATCAGTGAGTCGGACAACTATGGCTACACCTTC	CAISESDNYGYTF